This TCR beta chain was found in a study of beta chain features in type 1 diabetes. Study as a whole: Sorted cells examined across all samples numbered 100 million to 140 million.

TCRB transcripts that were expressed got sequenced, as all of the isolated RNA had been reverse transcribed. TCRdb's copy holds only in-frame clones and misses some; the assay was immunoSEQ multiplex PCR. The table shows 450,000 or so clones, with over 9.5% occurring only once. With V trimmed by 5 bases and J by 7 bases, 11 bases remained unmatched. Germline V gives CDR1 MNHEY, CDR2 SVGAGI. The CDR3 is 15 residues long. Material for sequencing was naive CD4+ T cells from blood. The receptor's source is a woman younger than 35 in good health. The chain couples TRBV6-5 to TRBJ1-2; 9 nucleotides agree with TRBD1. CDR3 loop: CASSTISGTGIGYTF. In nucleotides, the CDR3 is TGTGCCAGCAGTACGATCTCCGGGACAGGGATTGGCTACACCTTC.